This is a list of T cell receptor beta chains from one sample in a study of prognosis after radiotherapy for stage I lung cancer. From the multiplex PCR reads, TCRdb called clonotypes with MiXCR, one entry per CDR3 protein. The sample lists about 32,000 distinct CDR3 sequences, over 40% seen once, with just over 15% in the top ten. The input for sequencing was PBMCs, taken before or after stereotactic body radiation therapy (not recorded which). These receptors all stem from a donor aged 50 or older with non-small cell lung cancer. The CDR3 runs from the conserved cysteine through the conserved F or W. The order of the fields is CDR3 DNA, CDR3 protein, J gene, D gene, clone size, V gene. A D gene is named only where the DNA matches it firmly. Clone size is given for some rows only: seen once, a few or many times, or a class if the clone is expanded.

cdr3_nt: TGCAGTGAGGTACACTTCGGAGAGACCCAGTACTTC
cdr3_aa: CSEVHFGETQYF
j_call: TRBJ2-5
d_call: NA
clone_size: many
v_call: TRBV20-1

cdr3_nt: TGTGCCAGCAGTCCCTTAGCGGGGGGGCCGACAGATACGCAGTATTTT
cdr3_aa: CASSPLAGGPTDTQYF
j_call: TRBJ2-3
d_call: TRBD2
clone_size: medium-sized
v_call: TRBV12-3/TRBV12-4

cdr3_nt: TGTGCCACCAGAGGGACAGTATCCTACGAGCAGTACTTC
cdr3_aa: CATRGTVSYEQYF
j_call: TRBJ2-7
d_call: TRBD1
clone_size: NA
v_call: TRBV15

cdr3_nt: TGTGCCAGCAGTGACCTGCTCGACTATCGGGTCTCCTACAATGAGCAGTTCTTC
cdr3_aa: CASSDLLDYRVSYNEQFF
j_call: TRBJ2-1
d_call: NA
clone_size: few
v_call: TRBV6-2/TRBV6-3

cdr3_nt: TGTGCCATCAGCCTGGGTGGGGGGTATGACAATGAGCAGTTCTTC
cdr3_aa: CAISLGGGYDNEQFF
j_call: TRBJ2-1
d_call: NA
clone_size: NA
v_call: TRBV7-6

cdr3_nt: TGTGCCAGTAGTATGGGACCCGCCGGCAAGACCCAGTACTTC
cdr3_aa: CASSMGPAGKTQYF
j_call: TRBJ2-5
d_call: NA
clone_size: NA
v_call: TRBV19

cdr3_nt: TGTGCCAGCAGCTACGACCCGCTGCGCGTGGACAACTACGAGCAGTACTTC
cdr3_aa: CASSYDPLRVDNYEQYF
j_call: TRBJ2-7
d_call: NA
clone_size: NA
v_call: TRBV7-9

cdr3_nt: TGCGCCAGCAGACCTACTAGCGGCCAAGAGACCCAGTACTTC
cdr3_aa: CASRPTSGQETQYF
j_call: TRBJ2-5
d_call: TRBD2
clone_size: many
v_call: TRBV5-1

cdr3_nt: TGTGCCAGCAGAACCACAGGGGGCGCAGGGAATGAGCAGTTCTTC
cdr3_aa: CASRTTGGAGNEQFF
j_call: TRBJ2-1
d_call: TRBD1
clone_size: medium-sized
v_call: TRBV6-1

cdr3_nt: TGTGCCAGCAGCTTGGCGGGGGGGGGTTCCTACGAGCAGTACTTC
cdr3_aa: CASSLAGGGSYEQYF
j_call: TRBJ2-7
d_call: TRBD2
clone_size: many
v_call: TRBV7-2

cdr3_nt: TGTGCCAGCAGCTTGCTCGGGCGGGAGGGGTTCGAGCAGTACTTC
cdr3_aa: CASSLLGREGFEQYF
j_call: TRBJ2-7
d_call: TRBD2
clone_size: few
v_call: TRBV5-4

cdr3_nt: TGTGCCAGCAGCTCCCGAACGGGAGGGAGCACAGATACGCAGTATTTT
cdr3_aa: CASSSRTGGSTDTQYF
j_call: TRBJ2-3
d_call: TRBD2
clone_size: many
v_call: TRBV9

cdr3_nt: TGCTGCGTTGAAATTACCCTTGGGGCAGATGCGCAGTATTTT
cdr3_aa: CCVEITLGADAQYF
j_call: TRBJ2-3
d_call: NA
clone_size: NA
v_call: TRBV29-1

cdr3_nt: TGTGCCACCAGTGAAAATAAGGTGGGGGGTACGCAGTATTTT
cdr3_aa: CATSENKVGGTQYF
j_call: TRBJ2-3
d_call: NA
clone_size: many
v_call: TRBV24-1

cdr3_nt: TGTGCCAGCAGTGACCGAGGGGCTAACTATGGCTACACCTTC
cdr3_aa: CASSDRGANYGYTF
j_call: TRBJ1-2
d_call: NA
clone_size: once
v_call: TRBV2

cdr3_nt: TGTGCCAGCAGAGGGTCGAGCAATCAGCCCCAGCATTTT
cdr3_aa: CASRGSSNQPQHF
j_call: TRBJ1-5
d_call: NA
clone_size: many
v_call: TRBV6-1

cdr3_nt: TGTGCCAGCAGTTTTAGTCGGAGCCAAGAGACCCAGTACTTC
cdr3_aa: CASSFSRSQETQYF
j_call: TRBJ2-5
d_call: NA
clone_size: many
v_call: TRBV28

cdr3_nt: TGTGCCAGCAGTTTGAACGGCTACGAGCAGTACTTC
cdr3_aa: CASSLNGYEQYF
j_call: TRBJ2-7
d_call: NA
clone_size: many
v_call: TRBV12-3/TRBV12-4

cdr3_nt: TGTGCCAGCTCACGTGCCGGGACACCAGACAATGAGCAGTTCTTC
cdr3_aa: CASSRAGTPDNEQFF
j_call: TRBJ2-1
d_call: NA
clone_size: many
v_call: TRBV18

cdr3_nt: TGTGCCAGCAGTTTAATTAGCGGGAGCATTGGTGGCAATGAGCAGTTCTTC
cdr3_aa: CASSLISGSIGGNEQFF
j_call: TRBJ2-1
d_call: TRBD2
clone_size: many
v_call: TRBV28

cdr3_nt: TGTGCCAGCAGCTCGGGACAGGCCTCTGGAAACACCATATATTTT
cdr3_aa: CASSSGQASGNTIYF
j_call: TRBJ1-3
d_call: TRBD1
clone_size: NA
v_call: TRBV7-9

cdr3_nt: TGTGCCAGCAGTCACCACCCAGGGGGCTACTCTGGAAACACCATATATTTT
cdr3_aa: CASSHHPGGYSGNTIYF
j_call: TRBJ1-3
d_call: TRBD1
clone_size: many
v_call: TRBV12-3/TRBV12-4

cdr3_nt: TGTGCCAGCAGCGTGGTGGGGGGGGGAAATGAGCAGTTCTTC
cdr3_aa: CASSVVGGGNEQFF
j_call: TRBJ2-1
d_call: TRBD2
clone_size: many
v_call: TRBV9

cdr3_nt: TGTGCCACCAGACCATCCGGGGCAGCGGGAGGTCATGAGCAGTTCTTC
cdr3_aa: CATRPSGAAGGHEQFF
j_call: TRBJ2-1
d_call: TRBD2
clone_size: medium-sized
v_call: TRBV24-1

cdr3_nt: TGTGCCAGTAGTACTTGTGACAGGGCCCGGGATGGCTATTGCTACACCTTC
cdr3_aa: CASSTCDRARDGYCYTF
j_call: TRBJ1-2
d_call: TRBD1
clone_size: once
v_call: TRBV19

cdr3_nt: TGTGCCACCGCCCGGGACCTGAGCTCCTACAATGAGCAGTTCTTC
cdr3_aa: CATARDLSSYNEQFF
j_call: TRBJ2-1
d_call: NA
clone_size: many
v_call: TRBV19

cdr3_nt: TGTGCCAGCAGTAAAAGACTAGGTTCCACCGGGGAGCTGTTTTTT
cdr3_aa: CASSKRLGSTGELFF
j_call: TRBJ2-2
d_call: NA
clone_size: NA
v_call: TRBV27

cdr3_nt: TGCGCCAGCAGCTTAGGGGACAGCTACAATGAGCAGTTCTTC
cdr3_aa: CASSLGDSYNEQFF
j_call: TRBJ2-1
d_call: TRBD1
clone_size: once
v_call: TRBV5-1

cdr3_nt: TGTGCCAGCAGCCTTACAGGGGTTAACTACGAGCAGTACTTC
cdr3_aa: CASSLTGVNYEQYF
j_call: TRBJ2-7
d_call: TRBD1
clone_size: once
v_call: TRBV7-9

cdr3_nt: TGTGCCAGCAGCCTCGGGACAGGGGACACCGGGGAGCTGTTTTTT
cdr3_aa: CASSLGTGDTGELFF
j_call: TRBJ2-2
d_call: TRBD1
clone_size: many
v_call: TRBV7-9

cdr3_nt: TGTGCCAGCAGTTCTCGGGGTTACAATGAGCAGTTCTTC
cdr3_aa: CASSSRGYNEQFF
j_call: TRBJ2-1
d_call: NA
clone_size: NA
v_call: TRBV12-3/TRBV12-4

cdr3_nt: TGTGCCAGCAGTTTGGGGGGGATCAATGAAAAACTGTTTTTT
cdr3_aa: CASSLGGINEKLFF
j_call: TRBJ1-4
d_call: NA
clone_size: many
v_call: TRBV12-3/TRBV12-4

cdr3_nt: TGTGCCAGCAGTTACTCAGGGGCGGGAGATCAGCCCCAGCATTTT
cdr3_aa: CASSYSGAGDQPQHF
j_call: TRBJ1-5
d_call: NA
clone_size: many
v_call: TRBV6-2/TRBV6-3